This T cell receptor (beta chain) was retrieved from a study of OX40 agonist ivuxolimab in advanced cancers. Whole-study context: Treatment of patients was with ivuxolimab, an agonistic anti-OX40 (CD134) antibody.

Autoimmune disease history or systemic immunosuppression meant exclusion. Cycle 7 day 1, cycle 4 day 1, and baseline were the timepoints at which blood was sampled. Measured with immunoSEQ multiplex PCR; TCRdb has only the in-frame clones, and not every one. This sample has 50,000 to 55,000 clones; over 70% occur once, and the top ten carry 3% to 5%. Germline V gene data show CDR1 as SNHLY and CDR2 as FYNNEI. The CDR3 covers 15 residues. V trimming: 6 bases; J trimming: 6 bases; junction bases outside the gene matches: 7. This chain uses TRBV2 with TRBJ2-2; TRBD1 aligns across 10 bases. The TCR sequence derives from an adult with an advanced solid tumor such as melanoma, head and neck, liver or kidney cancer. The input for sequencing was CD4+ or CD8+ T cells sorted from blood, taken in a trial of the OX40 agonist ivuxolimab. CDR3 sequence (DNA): TGTGCCAGCAGCAGACAGGGGGCTTTAGCCGGGGAGCTGTTTTTT. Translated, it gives CASSRQGALAGELFF.